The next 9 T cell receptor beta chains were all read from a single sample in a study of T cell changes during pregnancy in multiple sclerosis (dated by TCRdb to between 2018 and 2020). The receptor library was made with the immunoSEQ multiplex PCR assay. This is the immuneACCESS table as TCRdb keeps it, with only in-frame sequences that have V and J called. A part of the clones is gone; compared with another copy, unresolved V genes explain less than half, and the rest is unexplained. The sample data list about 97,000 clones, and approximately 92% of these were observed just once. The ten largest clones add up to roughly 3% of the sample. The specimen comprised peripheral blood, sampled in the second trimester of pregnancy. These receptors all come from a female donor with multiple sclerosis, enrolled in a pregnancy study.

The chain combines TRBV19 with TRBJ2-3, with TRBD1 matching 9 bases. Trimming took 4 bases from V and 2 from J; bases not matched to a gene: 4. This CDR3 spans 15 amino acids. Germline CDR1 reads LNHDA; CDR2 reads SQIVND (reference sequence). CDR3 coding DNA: TGTGCCAGTAGTAGGGACAGGGCCTACACAGATACGCAGTATTTT. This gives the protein CASSRDRAYTDTQYF.

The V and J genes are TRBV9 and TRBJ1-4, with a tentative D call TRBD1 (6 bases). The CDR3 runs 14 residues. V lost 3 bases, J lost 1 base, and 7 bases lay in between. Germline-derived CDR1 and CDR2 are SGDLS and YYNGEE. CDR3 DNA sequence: TGTGCCAGCAGCGAACAGGGAACTAATGAAAAACTGTTTTTT. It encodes CASSEQGTNEKLFF.

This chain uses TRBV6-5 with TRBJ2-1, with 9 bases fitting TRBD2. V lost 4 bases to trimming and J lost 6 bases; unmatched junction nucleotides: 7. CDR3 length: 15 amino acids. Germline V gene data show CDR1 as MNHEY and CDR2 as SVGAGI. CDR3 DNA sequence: TGTGCCAGCAGTTTGTTAGCGGGAGAGGGCAATGAGCAGTTCTTC. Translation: CASSLLAGEGNEQFF.

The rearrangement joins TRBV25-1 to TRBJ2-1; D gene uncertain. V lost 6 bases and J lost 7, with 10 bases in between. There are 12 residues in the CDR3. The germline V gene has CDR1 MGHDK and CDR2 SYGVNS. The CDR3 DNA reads TGTGCCAGCAGAAGCCTAGAGAATGAGCAGTTCTTC. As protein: CASRSLENEQFF.

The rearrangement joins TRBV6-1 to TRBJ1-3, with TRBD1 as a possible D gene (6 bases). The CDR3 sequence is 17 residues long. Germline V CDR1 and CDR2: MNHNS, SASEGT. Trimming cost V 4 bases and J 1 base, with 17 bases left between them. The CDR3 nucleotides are TGTGCCAGCAGTGTACCCCCCCGGACAGCGTCTGGAAACACCATATATTTT. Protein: CASSVPPRTASGNTIYF.

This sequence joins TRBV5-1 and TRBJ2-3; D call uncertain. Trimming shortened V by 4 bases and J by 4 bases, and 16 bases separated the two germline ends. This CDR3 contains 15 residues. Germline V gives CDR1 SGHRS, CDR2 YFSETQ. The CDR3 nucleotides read TGCGCCAGCAGCCCGAACCCGGGTTCGCCAGATACGCAGTATTTT. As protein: CASSPNPGSPDTQYF.

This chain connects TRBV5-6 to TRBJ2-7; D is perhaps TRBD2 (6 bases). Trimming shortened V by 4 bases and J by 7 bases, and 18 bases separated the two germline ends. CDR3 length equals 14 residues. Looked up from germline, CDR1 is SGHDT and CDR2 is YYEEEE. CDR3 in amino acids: CASSPGTDFTEQYF. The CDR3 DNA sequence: TGTGCCAGCAGCCCCGGGACTGACTTTACGGAGCAGTACTTC. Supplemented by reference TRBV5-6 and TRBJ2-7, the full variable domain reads DAGVTQSPTHLIKTRGQQVTLRCSPKSGHDTVSWYQQALGQGPQFIFQYYEEEERQRGNFPDRFSGHQFPNYSSELNVNALLLGDSALYLCASSPGTDFTEQYFGPGTRLTVT.

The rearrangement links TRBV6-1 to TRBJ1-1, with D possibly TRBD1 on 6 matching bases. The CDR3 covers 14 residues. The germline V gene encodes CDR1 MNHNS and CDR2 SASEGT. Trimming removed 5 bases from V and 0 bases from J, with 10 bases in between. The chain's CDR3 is CASSSRQVNTEAFF. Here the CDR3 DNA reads TGTGCCAGCAGTAGTAGACAGGTGAACACTGAAGCTTTCTTT.

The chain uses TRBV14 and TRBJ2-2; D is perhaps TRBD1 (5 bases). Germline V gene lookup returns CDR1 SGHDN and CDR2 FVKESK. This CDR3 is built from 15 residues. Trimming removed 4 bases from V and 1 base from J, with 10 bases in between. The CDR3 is CASSPRAGNTGELFF. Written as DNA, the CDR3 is TGTGCCAGCAGCCCCAGGGCCGGGAACACCGGGGAGCTGTTTTTT.